The 24 T cell receptor beta chains in this list originate from one sample, sequenced in a study of blood T cells in healthy people across ages. Using a J-beta primer mix together with a sample-barcoded 5' primer, a second PCR was run for roughly 6 to 12 cycles. TCRdb itself ran the 5' RACE reads through MiXCR, one entry per CDR3 protein. Among about 1.6 million distinct CDR3 sequences listed, around 36% were seen once. The sequenced material came from blood. Receptors originate from a woman aged 25 to 39 in good health.

This clonotype showed up just a few times. The rearrangement joins TRBV4-1 to TRBJ1-5; TRBD1 matches 7 bases. V dropped 0 bases and J dropped 2; count of bases not matched to a gene: 4. CDR3 length equals 16 residues. The V gene's germline CDR1 is MGHRA and CDR2 YSYEKL. CDR3 in DNA: TGCGCCAGCAGCCAAGATGTGCAGGGGGGCAATCAGCCCCAGCATTTT. Protein: CASSQDVQGGNQPQHF.

The rearrangement links TRBV10-3 to TRBJ2-3, with 13 bases identical to TRBD2. With 5 bases clipped from V and 7 bases from J, the junction kept 12 bases outside the gene matches. The CDR3 contains 17 residues. Germline CDR1 reads ENHRY; CDR2 reads SYGVKD. CDR3 residues: CAISPKTSGGFGNTQYF. Written as DNA, the CDR3 is TGTGCCATCAGTCCCAAGACTAGCGGGGGGTTCGGGAATACGCAGTATTTT.

This clonotype has a handful of counts. The chain links TRBV6-2 or TRBV6-3 to TRBJ2-2; 10 bases map to TRBD1. CDR3 length equals 17 residues. Per germline, CDR1 MNHEY and CDR2 SVGEGT. The J segment lost 3 bases and the V segment lost 5 bases, leaving 9 bases of the junction unmatched. As DNA, the CDR3 is TGTGCCAGCAGTAAGAGGACAGGGGGTTTGGACACCGGGGAGCTGTTTTTT. Protein: CASSKRTGGLDTGELFF.

This clonotype was seen only a few times. The chain employs TRBV27 and TRBJ2-7; D call uncertain. The CDR3 has 13 residues. V dropped 6 bases and J dropped 1 base, with 10 bases sitting between them. Germline values: CDR1 MNHEY, CDR2 SMNVEV (reference sequence). The CDR3 nucleotides are TGTGCCAGCAGCGATCGTATTTCCTACGAGCAGTACTTC. Translating it yields CASSDRISYEQYF.

This chain uses TRBV5-1 with TRBJ2-4, with 13 bases identical to TRBD2. The CDR3 contains 15 residues. V lost 4 bases to trimming and J lost 8 bases; unmatched junction nucleotides: 6. Germline assignment: CDR1 SGHRS and CDR2 YFSETQ. In DNA form, the CDR3 reads TGCGCCAGCAGCCCGGGGACTAGCGGGACGTACATTCAGTACTTC. It specifies CASSPGTSGTYIQYF. Based on the CDR3 plus reference TRBV5-1 and TRBJ2-4, the full variable domain is KAGVTQTPRYLIKTRGQQVTLSCSPISGHRSVSWYQQTPGQGLQFLFEYFSETQRNKGNFPGRFSGRQFSNSRSEMNVSTLELGDSALYLCASSPGTSGTYIQYFGAGTRLSVL.

A note on this clonotype: One end of the junction does not line up with germline, which may come from a read error. The gene calls are TRBV5-6 and TRBJ1-1, with D uncertain. Per the germline V gene, CDR1 is SGHDT and CDR2 is YYEEEE. There are 12 residues in the CDR3. This CDR3 reads CASSGPITEAFF. The CDR3 nucleotides are TGCGCCAGCAGCGGACCTATCACTGAAGCTTTCTTT.

The J gene is TRBJ2-7, the V gene TRBV5-4, with no clear D. CDR3 size: 15 residues. V shed 4 bases and J shed 7 bases, with 21 bases lying between them. CDR1 and CDR2 from the germline V gene are SGHNT and YYREEE (reference sequence). The CDR3 region is CASSQARGAKREQYF. The CDR3 DNA follows: TGTGCCAGCAGCCAGGCGCGCGGCGCCAAGAGGGAGCAGTACTTC.

In this sample, this clonotype turned up many times. This rearrangement joins TRBV29-1 to TRBJ1-5; D call uncertain. This CDR3 is 12 amino acids long. The V and J ends lost 8 bases and 1 base respectively, with 9 bases between them. Germline V gene lookup returns CDR1 SQVTM and CDR2 ANQGSEA. The CDR3 nucleotides are TGCAGCCCTATGATAAGCAATCAGCCCCAGCATTTT. Protein product: CSPMISNQPQHF. Full variable domain (missing parts from reference TRBV29-1 and TRBJ1-5): SAVISQKPSRDICQRGTSLTIQCQVDSQVTMMFWYRQQPGQSLTLIATANQGSEATYESGFVIDKFPISRPNLTFSTLTVSNMSPEDSSIYLCSPMISNQPQHFGDGTRLSIL.

This clonotype was observed a handful of times. The chain has TRBV27 and TRBJ1-1, with 7 bases matching TRBD1. This CDR3 spans 15 amino acids. Trimming took 5 bases from V and 4 from J; bases not matched to a gene: 10. CDR1 and CDR2 from the germline V gene are MNHEY and SMNVEV (reference sequence). The CDR3 DNA reads TGTGCCAGCAGTCCACAGACAGGGTTGGGCACTGAAGCTTTCTTT. Amino acids: CASSPQTGLGTEAFF.

The chain uses TRBV11-2 and TRBJ2-3; D not certain. The CDR3 totals 15 residues. Trimming removed 0 bases at V and 2 bases at J, with 9 bases between. Per the germline V gene, CDR1 is SGHAT and CDR2 is FQNNGV. CDR3 DNA: TGTGCCAGCAGCTTAGAGTTCTTATTCACAGATACGCAGTATTTT. Translated: CASSLEFLFTDTQYF. Using reference TRBV11-2 and TRBJ2-3 for the parts outside the CDR3, the full variable domain is EAGVAQSPRYKIIEKRQSVAFWCNPISGHATLYWYQQILGQGPKLLIQFQNNGVVDDSQLPKDRFSAERLKGVDSTLKIQPAKLEDSAVYLCASSLEFLFTDTQYFGPGTRLTVL.

The genes are TRBV20-1 and TRBJ2-1; 12 nucleotides align to TRBD2. CDR3 length: 14 residues. Trimming cost V 4 bases and J 8 bases; bases outside gene matches: 6. Germline V lookup: CDR1 DFQATT, CDR2 SNEGSKA (reference sequence). Written as DNA, the CDR3 is TGCAGTGCTACCCGGCTAGCGGGGGGGTATGAGCAGTTCTTC. Residues: CSATRLAGGYEQFF.

The J gene is TRBJ2-7, the V gene TRBV5-4; 11 positions agree with TRBD2. The junction had 4 bases not matched to a gene; V was cut back by 2 bases and J by 6 bases. This CDR3 has 14 residues. The germline gives CDR1 SGHNT, CDR2 YYREEE (reference sequence). CDR3 nucleotides: TGTGCCAGCAGCTTCTCTAGCGGGGGGTTCGAGCAGTACTTC. Translated, it gives CASSFSSGGFEQYF.

The CDR3 sequence is CASGPGTSGGYTDTQYF. CDR3 coding DNA: TGTGCCAGCGGACCCGGGACTAGCGGGGGGTACACAGATACGCAGTATTTT. This chain joins TRBV9 and TRBJ2-3; 15 positions match TRBD2. Trimming cost V 7 bases and J 2 bases; bases outside gene matches: 8. The CDR3 extends over 17 amino acids. Germline CDR1 and CDR2: SGDLS and YYNGEE.

This clonotype was counted a few times. The V and J genes are TRBV19 and TRBJ2-1; no clear D. There are 12 residues in the CDR3. The V gene's germline CDR1 is LNHDA and CDR2 SQIVND (reference sequence). Trimming removed 5 bases from V and 7 bases from J, with 9 bases in between. The CDR3 DNA reads as TGTGCCAGTAGTCGGGTTTTAAATGAGCAGTTCTTC. This translates into CASSRVLNEQFF.

This clonotype has a single count. The chain links TRBV29-1 to TRBJ2-3, with D tentatively TRBD1 or TRBD2 (5 bases each). Per the germline V gene, CDR1 is SQVTM and CDR2 is ANQGSEA. V gave up 4 bases and J gave up 8 bases, with 16 bases separating them. There are 13 residues in the CDR3. The CDR3 loop is CSVGDQPQGTQYF. CDR3 coding DNA: TGCAGCGTTGGGGACCAACCACAAGGTACGCAGTATTTT.

This clonotype was detected only a few times. This chain connects TRBV7-2 to TRBJ2-1; TRBD2 aligns across 12 bases. CDR1 and CDR2 from the germline V gene are SGHTA and FQGNSA. Trimming removed 3 bases from V and 8 bases from J; junction bases left unmatched: 5. There are 15 residues in the CDR3. The chain's CDR3 is CASSFGTSGFDEQFF. CDR3 nucleotides: TGTGCCAGCAGCTTCGGGACTAGCGGGTTTGATGAGCAGTTCTTC.

This clonotype occurred a few times. V usage is TRBV5-1 and J usage is TRBJ2-3; 13 bases are a match to TRBD2. Trimming took 4 bases from V and 8 from J; bases not matched to a gene: 4. The CDR3 spans 14 residues. The germline gives CDR1 SGHRS, CDR2 YFSETQ. The DNA of the CDR3 is TGCGCCAGCAGCGATACTAGCGGGGGGGCTACGCAGTATTTT. Protein: CASSDTSGGATQYF. The variable domain in full, completed from reference TRBV5-1 and TRBJ2-3, reads KAGVTQTPRYLIKTRGQQVTLSCSPISGHRSVSWYQQTPGQGLQFLFEYFSETQRNKGNFPGRFSGRQFSNSRSEMNVSTLELGDSALYLCASSDTSGGATQYFGPGTRLTVL.

The chain combines TRBV30 with TRBJ2-3; 11 bases are shared with TRBD2. V trimming: 5 bases; J trimming: 5 bases; junction bases outside the gene matches: 6. This CDR3 comprises 14 residues. The germline V gene has CDR1 GTSNPN and CDR2 SVGIG (reference sequence). In nucleotides, the CDR3 is TGTGCCTGGGGACCGGGACTAGCGGAAGATACGCAGTATTTT. Translating gives CAWGPGLAEDTQYF.

A remark on this clonotype: This clone may be a read error of a much larger clone one base away. The chain couples TRBV12-3 or TRBV12-4 to TRBJ2-4; no clear D. The V end lost 3 bases, the J end lost 13 bases, and 16 bases lay between the germline ends. The CDR3 covers 13 residues. The CDR3 reads CASSLPRSYKQYF. The CDR3 DNA is TGTGCCAGCAGTTTGCCCAGATCCTACAAGCAGTACTTC.

This clonotype was detected a few times. V usage is TRBV7-7 and J usage is TRBJ2-7; 7 nucleotides match TRBD2. The CDR3 contains 13 residues. The V gene's germline CDR1 is SSHAT and CDR2 FNYEAQ (reference sequence). The J segment lost 4 bases and the V segment lost 8 bases, leaving 8 bases of the junction unmatched. This chain's CDR3 is CASVERGGYEQYF. The CDR3 nucleotides read TGTGCCAGCGTGGAGCGGGGTGGGTACGAGCAGTACTTC.

This clonotype was seen a single time. The chain carries TRBV29-1 and TRBJ2-2; 10 positions match TRBD2. V lost 4 bases, J lost 0 bases, and 11 bases stayed unmatched. CDR3 length equals 18 residues. CDR1 is SQVTM and CDR2 is ANQGSEA in the germline V gene. The CDR3 loop is CSVVAPSGGLANTGELFF. The CDR3 DNA reads TGCAGCGTTGTAGCGCCTAGCGGGGGACTCGCGAACACCGGGGAGCTGTTTTTT.

This clonotype was observed a handful of times. The gene calls are TRBV12-3 or TRBV12-4 and TRBJ1-5, with TRBD1 as a possible D gene (5 bases). CDR3 length equals 12 residues. Deletions cut 8 bases from V and 7 bases from J, with 12 bases between. The CDR3 sequence is CASLGDGQPQHF. CDR3 sequence (DNA): TGTGCCAGCCTGGGGGATGGACAGCCCCAGCATTTT.

There are a few counts of this clonotype. This chain connects TRBV18 to TRBJ2-1, with D possibly being TRBD2 (5 bases). Germline V gene sequence: CDR1 KGHSH, CDR2 LQKENI. Trimming left V 0 bases short and J 7 bases short, with 7 bases between. The CDR3 covers 13 residues. Here the CDR3 reads CASSPPGSNEQFF. DNA of the CDR3: TGTGCCAGCTCACCACCGGGGAGTAATGAGCAGTTCTTC.

The gene calls are TRBV5-5 and TRBJ2-5; 10 nucleotides agree with TRBD1. Germline CDR1 is SGHKS and CDR2 is YYEKEE (reference sequence). The V segment lost 5 bases and the J segment 3 bases; nucleotides outside the gene matches: 13. CDR3 length: 17 residues. The CDR3 DNA sequence: TGTGCCAGCAGTCCCGGGACAGGGGTTACGCAGGAAGAGACCCAGTACTTC. This codes for CASSPGTGVTQEETQYF. The variable domain in full, with the rest retrieved from reference TRBV5-5 and TRBJ2-5, is DAGVTQSPTHLIKTRGQQVTLRCSPISGHKSVSWYQQVLGQGPQFIFQYYEKEERGRGNFPDRFSARQFPNYSSELNVNALLLGDSALYLCASSPGTGVTQEETQYFGPGTRLLVL.